The 9 T cell receptor beta chains below were found in one sample sequenced in a study of blood T cell repertoires in COVID-19. Assay used: immunoSEQ multiplex PCR; TCRdb lists only in-frame clones, some missing. The top ten clones hold approximately 2% of a sample with about 210,000 clones, 65% to 90% of them seen once. Source material: peripheral blood. These receptors came from a man aged 40-50 years who had recovered from COVID-19.

The chain employs TRBV5-1 and TRBJ2-7; D is possibly TRBD1 (8 bases). This CDR3 has 13 residues. Per germline, CDR1 SGHRS and CDR2 YFSETQ. Trimming shortened V by 2 bases and J by 9 bases, and 15 bases separated the two germline ends. Here the CDR3 DNA reads TGCGCCAGCAGCTTCGTACAGGGGGAGGGGCAGTACTTC. Its translation is CASSFVQGEGQYF. The full variable domain, in which reference TRBV5-1 and TRBJ2-7 provide the parts outside the CDR3, is KAGVTQTPRYLIKTRGQQVTLSCSPISGHRSVSWYQQTPGQGLQFLFEYFSETQRNKGNFPGRFSGRQFSNSRSEMNVSTLELGDSALYLCASSFVQGEGQYFGPGTRLTVT.

The V and J genes are TRBV3-1 (or the pseudogene TRBV3-2) and TRBJ1-2; 9 bases are shared with TRBD1. V dropped 4 bases and J dropped 8; count of bases not matched to a gene: 11. The length of the CDR3 is 15 residues. CDR1 LGHDT and CDR2 YNNKEL come from the germline V gene (reference sequence). The DNA of the CDR3 is TGTGCCAGCAGCCTTACCCGGGACAGGGTGGACGGCTACACCTTC. As protein: CASSLTRDRVDGYTF.

This clone was seen a single time. V and J are TRBV11-2 and TRBJ2-7; TRBD1 aligns across 9 bases. The V gene's germline CDR1 is SGHAT and CDR2 FQNNGV. The CDR3 totals 15 residues. Trimming took 4 bases from V and 4 from J; bases not matched to a gene: 8. The CDR3 nucleotides are TGTGCCAGCAGCTCAATGACAGGGGGGGAGTACGAGCAGTACTTC. This codes for CASSSMTGGEYEQYF.

Concerning this clone: A much larger clone sits a single nucleotide away, making a read error possible. This sequence joins TRBV30 and TRBJ2-3; D perhaps matches TRBD2 (5 bases). This CDR3 contains 12 residues. The germline gives CDR1 GTSNPN, CDR2 SVGIG (reference sequence). V was cut by 0 bases and J by 4 bases, with 5 bases left in between. The CDR3 DNA sequence: TGTGCCTGGAGTGTAGCGGCAGATACGCAGTATTTT. As protein: CAWSVAADTQYF.

This clone is a singleton in its sample. V gene TRBV18 combines with J gene TRBJ2-3, with a possible D match to TRBD2 (5 bases). The CDR3 runs to 15 residues. CDR1 and CDR2 from the germline V gene are KGHSH and LQKENI. Trimming removed 0 bases at V and 2 bases at J, with 9 bases between. CDR3 nucleotide sequence: TGTGCCAGCTCACCACCCGACTACATCACAGATACGCAGTATTTT. It is translated as CASSPPDYITDTQYF.

The table lists this clone with a count of one. The chain couples TRBV6-5 to TRBJ2-2; a possible D gene is TRBD1 (5 bases). CDR3 length: 11 residues. The ends were cut back, 8 bases at V and 7 bases at J, with 8 bases in the middle. Germline V gives CDR1 MNHEY, CDR2 SVGAGI. The CDR3 is CASGAGGELFF. The DNA of the CDR3 is TGTGCCAGCGGGGCAGGCGGGGAGCTGTTTTTT.

In its sample, this clone was seen many times. The chain employs TRBV4-1 and TRBJ1-1; D gene unclear. The CDR3 contains 13 residues. In germline, CDR1 is MGHRA, CDR2 YSYEKL. Trimming removed 2 bases at V and 0 bases at J, with 4 bases between. Written as DNA, the CDR3 is TGCGCCAGCAGCCAAACTTTGAACACTGAAGCTTTCTTT. It codes for CASSQTLNTEAFF.

V usage is TRBV9 and J usage is TRBJ2-2, with 8 bases lining up with TRBD2. This CDR3 spans 15 amino acids. With 4 bases clipped from V and 5 bases from J, the junction kept 7 bases outside the gene matches. Germline-derived CDR1 and CDR2 are SGDLS and YYNGEE. CDR3 nucleotide sequence: TGTGCCAGCAGCACGGGACTAGATTTTACCGGGGAGCTGTTTTTT. Encoded protein: CASSTGLDFTGELFF.

V usage is TRBV5-1 and J usage is TRBJ2-5; 8 bases fit TRBD2. The CDR3 is 15 amino acids. Trimming took 5 bases from V and 0 from J; bases not matched to a gene: 6. Looked up from germline, CDR1 is SGHRS and CDR2 is YFSETQ. DNA of the CDR3: TGCGCCAGCAGGCCTAGCGGGTGGTACCAAGAGACCCAGTACTTC. This sequence encodes CASRPSGWYQETQYF.